This T cell receptor (beta chain) is drawn from a study of CD8 T cells in Susac syndrome (dated by TCRdb to about 2019). A note on the overall study: Of the Susac syndrome patients who were sequenced, over five had clinically active disease and eight were in clinical remission. Susac syndrome patients were therapy-naive, on corticosteroids (some also receiving IVIg), or on IVIg alone at blood withdrawal. Repertoire sequencing was used to test whether CD8+ T cell activation and differentiation in Susac syndrome was antigen driven. Beyond this particular receptor, the publication reports: In the CD4+ T cell repertoire of Susac syndrome patients, clonal expansion was not detected. The number of individuals in the TCR sequencing and HLA analysis was acknowledged as relatively small.

V is cut by 5 bases and J by 5 bases, and the space between the germline ends is 21 bases. CDR1 and CDR2 (MDHEN, SYDVKM) derive from the germline V gene. Reading from cysteine to phenylalanine, the CDR3 counts 16 amino acids. Only the CDR3 region is kept as DNA, spanning 48 bases read in frame from base 1. As to this clonotype: Its recognized antigen is unknown. No base quality information exists; no much larger clone differs at one position.

RNA was extracted using the RNeasy kit, and about 0.45 to 1 ug of the RNA was reverse transcribed with random hexamers. The immunoSEQ multiplex PCR assay, covering 54 Vbeta and 13 Jbeta segments, was used to amplify TCR beta CDR3 regions. To correct PCR amplification bias, a synthetic template baseline was used for both primer optimization and computational correction. On the authors' methods: Reads were assigned to V, D and J genes according to IMGT and analyzed in immunoSEQ Analyzer, with only productive sequences retained. Clonality was computed as one minus Shannon entropy normalized by log2 of the number of productive unique sequences. For each patient and control, public and private clones were evaluated among the 100 most prevalent clones. Susac-specific clones were defined as absent from healthy and MS cohorts, around 980 published viral clones and other ImmuneACCESS disease sequences. In TCRdb, the public reads were trimmed at Q25 with fastp and aligned with MiXCR, with productive beta chains retained. Each entry is one CDR3 protein sequence, shown with its most common DNA and genes. TCRdb, rather than the study authors, made the V and J calls. The sample table shows more than 200,000 distinct CDR3 sequences, and roughly 93% are seen once. Around 0.15% of the sample is held by the ten biggest clonotypes.

High-throughput TCR beta sequencing profiled peripheral blood CD8+ and CD4+ T cells from healthy donors, Susac syndrome patients and multiple sclerosis patients. The Susac syndrome patients fulfilled recently defined diagnostic criteria for either definite or probable disease. Bulk CD8+ and CD4+ T cells were purified magnetically by negative isolation, whereas CD8+ TEMRA cells were enriched by FACS. Blood was drawn into EDTA tubes, processed within 24 hours, and PBMCs were isolated by density gradient centrifugation. PBMCs intended for TCR sequencing were frozen in liquid nitrogen and were later thawed in a 37 degrees C water bath. The sorted or isolated CD4+, CD8+ and CD8+ TEMRA cells had a purity of 90% or higher.

Sequencing was done on a sample of CD4+ T cells from PBMCs. The receptor comes from a human donor with Susac syndrome. The chain is assembled from TRBV28 and TRBJ2-5; tentative D gene TRBD2, with 6 bases matching. The nucleotides read TGTGCCAGCAGTCCCTCGGGTGGGGCCAGCGGGGAGACCCAGTACTTC. Its translation is CASSPSGGASGETQYF.